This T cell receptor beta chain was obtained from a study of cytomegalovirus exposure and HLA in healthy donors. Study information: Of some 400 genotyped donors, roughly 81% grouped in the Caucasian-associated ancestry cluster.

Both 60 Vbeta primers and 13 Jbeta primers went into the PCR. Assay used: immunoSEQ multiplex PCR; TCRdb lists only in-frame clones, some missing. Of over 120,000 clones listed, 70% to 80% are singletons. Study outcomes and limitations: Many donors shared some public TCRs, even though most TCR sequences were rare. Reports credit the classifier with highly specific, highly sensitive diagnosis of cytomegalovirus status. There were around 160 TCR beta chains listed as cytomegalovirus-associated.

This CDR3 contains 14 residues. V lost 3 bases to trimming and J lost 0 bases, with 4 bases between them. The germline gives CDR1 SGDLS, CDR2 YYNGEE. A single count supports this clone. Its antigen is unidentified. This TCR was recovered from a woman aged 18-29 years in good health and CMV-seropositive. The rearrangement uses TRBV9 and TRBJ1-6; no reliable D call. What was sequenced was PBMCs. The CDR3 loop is CASSGSSYNSPLHF. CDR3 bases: TGTGCCAGCAGCGGGAGCTCCTATAATTCACCCCTCCACTTT.